A single sample is the source of the 31 T cell receptor beta chains below, sequenced in a study of CD8+CD57+ T cells in acquired aplastic anemia. The TCR beta profiling, which covered VDJ combination and CDR3 sequence, was carried out using genomic DNA as the template. TCRdb called the reads again in MiXCR, with one record for every CDR3 protein. Of tens of thousands of distinct CDR3 sequences listed, approximately 57% were seen once; the top ten hold 59%. Sequenced patients had shown CD8+CD57+ cell expansion by flow cytometry. Sequences were obtained from sorted CD4+, CD8+, or CD8+CD57+ T cells (not recorded which) from PBMCs. All receptors derive from a human donor with aplastic anemia.

A remark on this clonotype: One end of the junction does not line up with germline, which may come from a read error. The rearrangement links TRBV7-7 to TRBJ2-3; a weak D match, TRBD1 (5 bases). The germline gives CDR1 SSHAT, CDR2 FNYEAQ (reference sequence). This CDR3 spans 13 amino acids. CDR3 DNA sequence: TGTGCCAGCAGCTTAGCGCCGACAGATGCGCAGTATTTT. This gives the protein CASSLAPTDAQYF.

The rearrangement joins TRBV15 to TRBJ2-5; 9 bases agree with TRBD2. V trimming: 2 bases; J trimming: 0 bases; junction bases outside the gene matches: 1. Germline-derived CDR1 and CDR2 are LNHNV and YYDKDF (reference sequence). The CDR3 contains 15 residues. The CDR3 region is CATSRIAGDQETQYF. Here the CDR3 DNA reads TGTGCCACCAGCAGAATAGCGGGGGACCAAGAGACCCAGTACTTC.

This clonotype was detected many times. This chain links TRBV7-3 with TRBJ2-7; 7 positions agree with TRBD2. The V and J ends lost 2 bases and 4 bases, in that order; junction bases with no gene match: 8. Germline CDR1 is SGHTA and CDR2 is FQGTGA. This CDR3 contains 15 residues. The CDR3 region has the DNA TGTGCCAGCAGCTTAGGGGACTATTCCTTTTACGAGCAGTACTTC. Amino acid sequence: CASSLGDYSFYEQYF.

This clonotype was recorded a few times. The chain recombines TRBV29-1 with TRBJ2-7; D might be TRBD1 (6 bases). From germline, CDR1 is SQVTM and CDR2 ANQGSEA. The CDR3 is 11 residues long. V was clipped by 7 bases and J by 5 bases, with 12 bases between them. The CDR3 region is CSGKQGNEQYF. In DNA, the CDR3 is TGCAGCGGCAAACAGGGTAACGAGCAGTACTTC.

This chain joins TRBV6-6 and TRBJ2-5; the D gene is possibly TRBD2 (6 bases). The germline gives CDR1 MNHNY, CDR2 SVGAGI (reference sequence). V gave up 8 bases and J gave up 4 bases, with 14 bases separating them. The CDR3 has 13 amino acids. CDR3 sequence (DNA): TGTGCCAGCGCAGAGGGAGCGGGAGAGACCCAGTACTTC. It specifies CASAEGAGETQYF.

This chain links TRBV10-3 with TRBJ2-1; a possible D gene is TRBD1 (6 bases). This CDR3 contains 15 residues. CDR1 and CDR2 from the germline V gene are ENHRY and SYGVKD. The V end lost 8 bases, the J end lost 0 bases, and 14 bases lay between the germline ends. In DNA form, the CDR3 reads TGTGCCATCGGACGGGACAAGTACTCCTACAATGAGCAGTTCTTC. Translation gives CAIGRDKYSYNEQFF.

This clonotype has ten or more counts. This chain joins TRBV10-2 and TRBJ2-7, with 14 bases identical to TRBD2. Per germline, CDR1 WSHSY and CDR2 SAAADI. Trimming at V came to 6 bases and at J to 5 bases, leaving 3 bases not matched to a gene. This CDR3 contains 14 residues. The CDR3 loop is CASREGLAGDEQYF. CDR3 DNA: TGCGCCAGCAGAGAGGGACTAGCGGGGGACGAGCAGTACTTC.

This chain joins TRBV7-8 and TRBJ1-2, with D possibly matching TRBD1 (6 bases). The CDR3 covers 14 residues. Germline V gene sequence: CDR1 SGHVS, CDR2 FQNEAQ. Deletions cut 4 bases from V and 3 bases from J, with 12 bases between. Here the CDR3 DNA reads TGTGCCAGCAGCTCCCCGGGACATTACTATGGCTACACCTTC. Translated, it gives CASSSPGHYYGYTF.

The chain is built from TRBV19 and TRBJ1-6, with D possibly being TRBD1 (6 bases). The V end lost 6 bases, the J end lost 8 bases, and 14 bases lay between the germline ends. The CDR3 consists of 14 residues. Germline V lookup: CDR1 LNHDA, CDR2 SQIVND (reference sequence). CDR3 in amino acids: CASRETGWDSPLHF. The CDR3 coding sequence is TGTGCCAGTAGGGAAACAGGGTGGGATTCACCCCTCCACTTT.

On this clonotype: A read error may account for a junction end that differs from germline. This chain connects TRBV10-3 to TRBJ1-3; D is uncertain. The CDR3 is 14 amino acids. Germline V gene lookup returns CDR1 ENHRY and CDR2 SYGVKD. The CDR3 reads CAISDLEVGNTMYF. The CDR3, as DNA: TGTGCCATCAGTGATTTGGAGGTTGGAAACACCATGTATTTT.

This clonotype was counted many times. The chain has TRBV12-5 and TRBJ2-1, with 7 positions matching TRBD1. The CDR3 loop spans 15 amino acids. CDR1 is LGHNT and CDR2 is FRNRAP in the germline V gene. Unmatched junction bases numbered 8, after V lost 2 bases and J lost 7 bases. The CDR3 region has the DNA TGTGCTAGTGGTTTGCCCGGGACAGAGGGGAATGAGCAGTTCTTC. Protein sequence: CASGLPGTEGNEQFF.

The genes are TRBV9 and TRBJ2-1; possibly TRBD2 for D (7 bases). The J call may be in error: the DNA end matches TRBJ2-7 better. The CDR3 is 15 residues long. Germline V gives CDR1 SGDLS, CDR2 YYNGEE. This CDR3 reads CASSVLSRGASEQYF. The CDR3 DNA reads TGTGCCAGCAGCGTATTGAGCCGGGGGGCCTCCGAGCAGTACTTC.

J is TRBJ1-2 and V is TRBV19; a possible D gene is TRBD1 (6 bases). V lost 5 bases, J lost 6 bases, and 16 bases lay in between. Germline CDR1 is LNHDA and CDR2 is SQIVND (reference sequence). The CDR3 extends over 14 amino acids. CDR3 nucleotides: TGTGCCAGTAGTCCCCCCCGGGGGCGCGATGGCTACACCTTC. Its translation is CASSPPRGRDGYTF.

This clonotype was detected ten times or more. The rearrangement links TRBV7-3 to TRBJ1-1; D is ambiguous. From germline, CDR1 is SGHTA and CDR2 FQGTGA. The CDR3 contains 13 residues. V shed 5 bases and J shed 0 bases, with 7 bases lying between them. The CDR3 loop is CASSRTLNTEAFF. CDR3 nucleotide sequence: TGTGCCAGCAGCCGCACACTGAACACTGAAGCTTTCTTT.

In this sample, this clonotype turned up a few times. The chain joins TRBV15 to TRBJ1-4; unclear D gene. Trimming removed 1 base from V and 5 bases from J, with 8 bases in between. This CDR3 is built from 14 residues. CDR1 is LNHNV and CDR2 is YYDKDF in the germline V gene (reference sequence). CDR3 sequence reads: CATSRVRQNEKLFF. The DNA of the CDR3 is TGTGCCACCAGCAGAGTGAGGCAGAATGAAAAACTGTTTTTT.

The V gene is TRBV29-1, the J gene TRBJ2-3; D not certain. CDR3 size: 11 residues. Germline V gene data show CDR1 as SQVTM and CDR2 as ANQGSEA. V was trimmed by 6 bases and J by 4 bases, leaving 8 bases between them. CDR3 sequence (DNA): TGCAGCGTGGTGCTTTCAGATACGCAGTATTTT. This encodes CSVVLSDTQYF.

This chain uses TRBV11-1 with TRBJ1-6; perhaps TRBD1 as D (5 bases). With 5 bases removed from V and 0 bases from J, the gap between germline ends came to 11 bases. Germline V gives CDR1 SGHAT, CDR2 FQDESV (reference sequence). The CDR3 contains 16 residues. This CDR3 reads CASSRRQTSYNSPLHF. The DNA of the CDR3 is TGTGCCAGCAGCCGGAGACAGACCTCCTATAATTCACCCCTCCACTTT.

The genes are TRBV10-3 and TRBJ1-4; TRBD1 matches at 7 bases. V shed 10 bases and J 6 bases; nucleotides not matched to a gene: 11. CDR1 is ENHRY, CDR2 SYGVKD, per germline. The CDR3 runs to 14 residues. The CDR3: CASRKTGAYEKLFF. The DNA of the CDR3 is TGTGCCAGCAGGAAAACAGGGGCGTATGAAAAACTGTTTTTT.

This chain joins TRBV19 and TRBJ1-2; 7 nucleotides align to TRBD1. Trimming removed 4 bases from V and 4 bases from J; junction bases left unmatched: 12. The V gene's germline CDR1 is LNHDA and CDR2 SQIVND (reference sequence). CDR3 length: 16 amino acids. DNA for the CDR3: TGTGCCAGTAGTACCCCTGGGGACAGCGTATTCTATGGCTACACCTTC. As protein: CASSTPGDSVFYGYTF.

This clonotype was recorded at least ten times. This chain joins TRBV5-4 and TRBJ2-3; 7 positions agree with TRBD2. Germline V gives CDR1 SGHNT, CDR2 YYREEE (reference sequence). With 0 bases clipped from V and 1 base from J, the junction kept 5 bases outside the gene matches. The CDR3 runs to 16 residues. For the CDR3, the DNA is TGTGCCAGCAGCTTGGCCGGGGGGTTGGGCACAGATACGCAGTATTTT. Amino acid sequence: CASSLAGGLGTDTQYF.

This clonotype appeared a single time. The junction and the germline gene differ at one end; a read error may be behind it. The genes are TRBV2 and TRBJ1-1, with no clear D. Germline CDR1 is SNHLY and CDR2 is FYNNEI. The CDR3 consists of 12 residues. For the CDR3, the DNA is TGTGCCAGCAGTGACGGGAACACTGAAGCTTCCTTT. Translating gives CASSDGNTEASF. The full variable domain, completed using reference TRBV2 and TRBJ1-1, is EPEVTQTPSHQVTQMGQEVILRCVPISNHLYFYWYRQILGQKVEFLVSFYNNEISEKSEIFDDQFSVERPDGSNFTLKIRSTKLEDSAMYFCASSDGNTEASFGQGTRLTVV.

The chain uses TRBV19 and TRBJ1-5; possible D gene TRBD1, 5 bases. Germline loops: CDR1 LNHDA, CDR2 SQIVND (reference sequence). V gave up 5 bases and J gave up 1 base, with 9 bases separating them. The CDR3 contains 14 residues. The CDR3 sequence: CASSRPGSNQPQHF. CDR3 nucleotide sequence: TGTGCCAGTAGTCGCCCAGGGAGCAATCAGCCCCAGCATTTT. The variable domain in full, completed from reference TRBV19 and TRBJ1-5, reads DGGITQSPKYLFRKEGQNVTLSCEQNLNHDAMYWYRQDPGQGLRLIYYSQIVNDFQKGDIAEGYSVSREKKESFPLTVTSAQKNPTAFYLCASSRPGSNQPQHFGDGTRLSIL.

As to this clonotype: This could be a read error, since a much larger clone is one nucleotide away. This chain joins TRBV12-3 or TRBV12-4 and TRBJ2-5; the D is unclear. This CDR3 is 14 amino acids long. Trimming took 5 bases from V and 0 from J, leaving 10 bases between them. The CDR3 loop reads CASSKTPYQETQYF. The CDR3 DNA sequence: TGTGCCAGCAGTAAGACCCCGTACCAAGAGACCCAGTACTTC.

The V call is TRBV12-3 or TRBV12-4, the J call TRBJ2-1; D may be TRBD1 (5 bases). The CDR3 spans 13 residues. Trimming shortened V by 8 bases and J by 4 bases, and 12 bases separated the two germline ends. The CDR3 here is CASGMTEYNEQFF. In DNA form, the CDR3 reads TGTGCCAGCGGAATGACAGAGTACAATGAGCAGTTCTTC.

The chain employs TRBV9 and TRBJ2-1, with 10 nucleotides matching TRBD1. The germline CDR1 and CDR2 sequences are SGDLS and YYNGEE. This CDR3 is built from 14 residues. V lost 4 bases and J lost 6; bases outside the gene matches: 4. CDR3 sequence reads: CASSTGQGVNEQFF. In DNA form, the CDR3 reads TGTGCCAGCAGCACCGGACAGGGGGTCAATGAGCAGTTCTTC.

This chain joins TRBV28 and TRBJ1-1; 10 bases align to TRBD1. V was pared by 1 base and J by 8 bases, with 4 bases of the junction left unmatched. This CDR3 comprises 14 residues. The germline V gene encodes CDR1 MDHEN and CDR2 SYDVKM. The CDR3, as DNA: TGTGCCAGCAGTTTATCCGGGACAGGGGCGGAAGCTTTCTTT. Amino acid sequence: CASSLSGTGAEAFF.

The chain links TRBV11-2 to TRBJ1-1; TRBD1 matches 7 bases. Trimming cost V 3 bases and J 5 bases; bases outside gene matches: 3. The CDR3 consists of 13 residues. Germline-derived CDR1 and CDR2 are SGHAT and FQNNGV. CDR3 in DNA: TGTGCCAGCAGCTTTACAGGGGATACTGAAGCTTTCTTT. Its protein is CASSFTGDTEAFF.

This clonotype was seen many times. The CDR3 spells CATSRDKHVTDTQYF. In DNA form, the CDR3 reads TGTGCCACCAGCAGAGATAAGCATGTCACAGATACGCAGTATTTT. This chain connects TRBV15 to TRBJ2-3; D unclear. CDR1 is LNHNV, CDR2 YYDKDF, per germline (reference sequence). This CDR3 comprises 15 residues. V lost 0 bases and J lost 2, with 9 bases in between.

This clonotype was seen ten or more times. This rearrangement joins TRBV6-1 to TRBJ2-6, with D hard to call. The CDR3 sequence is 15 residues long. In germline, CDR1 is MNHNS, CDR2 SASEGT. V lost 5 bases, J lost 0 bases, and 8 bases lay in between. CDR3 amino acids: CASSLRVSGANVLTF. DNA for the CDR3: TGTGCCAGCAGTCTACGAGTCTCTGGGGCCAACGTCCTGACTTTC.

V gene TRBV9 combines with J gene TRBJ2-2; 13 bases are shared with TRBD2. In germline, CDR1 is SGDLS, CDR2 YYNGEE. The CDR3 runs to 15 residues. V gave up 4 bases and J gave up 8 bases; unmatched junction bases: 5. CDR3 amino acids: CASSPGTSGMGELFF. Written as DNA, the CDR3 is TGTGCCAGCAGCCCCGGGACTAGCGGGATGGGGGAGCTGTTTTTT. Using reference TRBV9 and TRBJ2-2 for the parts outside the CDR3, the full variable domain is DSGVTQTPKHLITATGQRVTLRCSPRSGDLSVYWYQQSLDQGLQFLIQYYNGEERAKGNILERFSAQQFPDLHSELNLSSLELGDSALYFCASSPGTSGMGELFFGEGSRLTVL.

The chain carries TRBV20-1 and TRBJ2-2; D is perhaps TRBD1 (6 bases). The germline V gene has CDR1 DFQATT and CDR2 SNEGSKA (reference sequence). There are 13 residues in the CDR3. The V end lost 1 base, the J end lost 5 bases, and 8 bases lay between the germline ends. CDR3 coding DNA: TGCAGTGCTAGAGCCACAGGGACCGGGGAGCTGTTTTTT. This sequence encodes CSARATGTGELFF.